This note documents a single T cell receptor (beta chain) sequence. The protocol was immunoSEQ multiplex PCR, while the TCRdb copy is restricted to in-frame clones and leaves out a portion. This table holds approximately 2.1 million clones, over 90% found once. The sample originates from a study of shared clonotypes between healthy human individuals. The J segment lost 6 bases and the V segment lost 5 bases, leaving 7 bases of the junction unmatched. Per germline, CDR1 LNHDA and CDR2 SQIVND (reference sequence). This CDR3 spans 14 amino acids. The sequencing sample was made of naive CD4+ T cells from PBMCs. The subset: CD45RA+ positively selected. This TCR was recovered from a man aged 18 to 29 in good health. Some clones in this sample may be carry-over from other donors' samples. The J gene is TRBJ2-1, the V gene TRBV19, with 7 positions matching TRBD2. CDR3 in DNA: TGTGCCAGTAGTGCGCGACTAGCAGGCAATGAGCAGTTCTTC. Translating it yields CASSARLAGNEQFF.